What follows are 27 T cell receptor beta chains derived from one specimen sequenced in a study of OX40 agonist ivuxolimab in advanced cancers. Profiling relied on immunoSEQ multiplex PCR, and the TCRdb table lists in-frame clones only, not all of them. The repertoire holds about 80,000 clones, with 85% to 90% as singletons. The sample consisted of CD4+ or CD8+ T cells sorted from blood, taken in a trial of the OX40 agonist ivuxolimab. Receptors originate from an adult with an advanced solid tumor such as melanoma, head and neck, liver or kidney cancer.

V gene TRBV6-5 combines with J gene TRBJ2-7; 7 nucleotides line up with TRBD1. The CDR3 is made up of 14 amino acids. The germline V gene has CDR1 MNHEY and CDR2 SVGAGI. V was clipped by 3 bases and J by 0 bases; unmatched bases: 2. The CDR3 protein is CASSYTGVSYEQYF. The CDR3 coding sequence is TGTGCCAGCAGTTATACAGGGGTCTCCTACGAGCAGTACTTC.

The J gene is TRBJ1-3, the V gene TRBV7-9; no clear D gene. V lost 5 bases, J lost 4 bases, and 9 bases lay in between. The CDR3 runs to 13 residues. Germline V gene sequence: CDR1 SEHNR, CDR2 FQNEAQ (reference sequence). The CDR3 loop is CASSPGPGNTIYF. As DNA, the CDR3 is TGTGCCAGCAGCCCGGGCCCGGGAAACACCATATATTTT.

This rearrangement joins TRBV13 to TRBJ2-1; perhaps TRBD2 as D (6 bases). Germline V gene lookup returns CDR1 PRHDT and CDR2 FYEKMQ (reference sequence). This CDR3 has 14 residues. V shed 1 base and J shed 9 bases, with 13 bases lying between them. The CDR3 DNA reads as TGTGCCAGCAGCTTAGAGGCTAGCGATCGTGAGCAGTTCTTC. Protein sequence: CASSLEASDREQFF. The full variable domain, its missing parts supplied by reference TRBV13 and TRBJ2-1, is AAGVIQSPRHLIKEKRETATLKCYPIPRHDTVYWYQQGPGQDPQFLISFYEKMQSDKGSIPDRFSAQQFSDYHSELNMSSLELGDSALYFCASSLEASDREQFFGPGTRLTVL.

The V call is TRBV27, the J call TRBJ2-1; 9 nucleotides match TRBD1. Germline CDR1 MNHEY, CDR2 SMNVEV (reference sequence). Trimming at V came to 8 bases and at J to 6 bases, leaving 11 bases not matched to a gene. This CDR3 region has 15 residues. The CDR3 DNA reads TGTGCCAGCTGCCAATTAGGGGACAGGGTCAATGAGCAGTTCTTC. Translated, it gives CASCQLGDRVNEQFF.

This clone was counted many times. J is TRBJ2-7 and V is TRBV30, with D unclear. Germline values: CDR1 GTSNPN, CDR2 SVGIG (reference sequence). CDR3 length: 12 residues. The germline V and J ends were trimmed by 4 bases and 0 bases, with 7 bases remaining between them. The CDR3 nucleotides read TGTGCCTGGACAAGGAGCTCCTACGAGCAGTACTTC. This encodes CAWTRSSYEQYF. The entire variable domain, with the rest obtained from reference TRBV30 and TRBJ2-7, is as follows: SQTIHQWPATLVQPVGSPLSLECTVEGTSNPNLYWYRQAAGRGLQLLFYSVGIGQISSEVPQNLSASRPQDRQFILSSKKLLLSDSGFYLCAWTRSSYEQYFGPGTRLTVT.

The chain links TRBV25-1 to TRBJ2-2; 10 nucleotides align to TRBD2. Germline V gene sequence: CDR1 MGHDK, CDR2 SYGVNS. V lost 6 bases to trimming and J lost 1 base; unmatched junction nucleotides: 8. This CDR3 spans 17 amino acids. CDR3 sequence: CASSPPTSGMNTGELFF. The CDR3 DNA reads TGTGCCAGCAGCCCTCCCACTAGCGGGATGAACACCGGGGAGCTGTTTTTT.

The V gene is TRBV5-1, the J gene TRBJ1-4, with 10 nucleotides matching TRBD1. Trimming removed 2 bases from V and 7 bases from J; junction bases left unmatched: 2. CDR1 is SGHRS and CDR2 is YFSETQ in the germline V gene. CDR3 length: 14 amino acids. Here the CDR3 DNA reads TGCGCCAGCAGCTTCCGGGACAGGGGTGAAAAACTGTTTTTT. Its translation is CASSFRDRGEKLFF. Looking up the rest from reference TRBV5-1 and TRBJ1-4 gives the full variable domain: KAGVTQTPRYLIKTRGQQVTLSCSPISGHRSVSWYQQTPGQGLQFLFEYFSETQRNKGNFPGRFSGRQFSNSRSEMNVSTLELGDSALYLCASSFRDRGEKLFFGSGTQLSVL.

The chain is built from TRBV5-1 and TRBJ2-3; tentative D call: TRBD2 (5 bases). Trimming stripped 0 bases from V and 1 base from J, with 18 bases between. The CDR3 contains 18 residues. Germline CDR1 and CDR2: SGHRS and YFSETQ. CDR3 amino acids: CASSLAGSVTLRTDTQYF. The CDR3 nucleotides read TGCGCCAGCAGCTTGGCCGGTAGCGTGACTCTCCGCACAGATACGCAGTATTTT.

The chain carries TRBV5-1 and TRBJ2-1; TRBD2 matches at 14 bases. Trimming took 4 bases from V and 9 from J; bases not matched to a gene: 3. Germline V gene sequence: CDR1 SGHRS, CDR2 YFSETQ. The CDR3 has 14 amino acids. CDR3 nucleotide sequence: TGCGCCAGCAGCCTAGGACTAGCGGGAGGTGAGCAGTTCTTC. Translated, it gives CASSLGLAGGEQFF.

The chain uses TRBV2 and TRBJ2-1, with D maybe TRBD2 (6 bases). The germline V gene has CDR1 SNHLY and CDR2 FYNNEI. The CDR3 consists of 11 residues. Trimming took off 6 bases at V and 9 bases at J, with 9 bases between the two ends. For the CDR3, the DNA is TGTGCCAGCAGACTGGGGGGTGAGCAGTTCTTC. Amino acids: CASRLGGEQFF.

CDR3 nucleotides: TGTGCCAGCAGTGACCTCCTTTCTCAGAACTATGGCTACACCTTC. Its protein product is CASSDLLSQNYGYTF. V is TRBV25-1 and J is TRBJ1-2; D remains unclear. This CDR3 contains 15 residues. The V end lost 3 bases, the J end lost 2 bases, and 13 bases lay between the germline ends. The germline gives CDR1 MGHDK, CDR2 SYGVNS.

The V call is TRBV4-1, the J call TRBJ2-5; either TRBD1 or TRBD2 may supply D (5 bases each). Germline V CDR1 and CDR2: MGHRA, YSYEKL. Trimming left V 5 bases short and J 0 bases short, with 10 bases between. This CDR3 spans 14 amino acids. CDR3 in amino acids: CASSSWGNQETQYF. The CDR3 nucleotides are TGCGCCAGCAGCTCCTGGGGGAACCAAGAGACCCAGTACTTC.

The CDR3 DNA reads TGTGCCAGCAGCTTAATAGACGGGCAAGAGACCCAGTACTTC. This gives the protein CASSLIDGQETQYF. The rearrangement joins TRBV11-1 to TRBJ2-5; D call uncertain. The CDR3 length is 14 residues. Germline V gene data show CDR1 as SGHAT and CDR2 as FQDESV (reference sequence). Trimming left V 2 bases short and J 2 bases short, with 9 bases between.

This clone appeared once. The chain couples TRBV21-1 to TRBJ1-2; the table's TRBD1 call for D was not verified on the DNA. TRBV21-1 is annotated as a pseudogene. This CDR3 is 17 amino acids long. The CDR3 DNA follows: TGTGCCAGCAGCCTCTGCGACGGGGACAAATACCATCCTGGCTACACCTTC. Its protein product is CASSLCDGDKYHPGYTF.

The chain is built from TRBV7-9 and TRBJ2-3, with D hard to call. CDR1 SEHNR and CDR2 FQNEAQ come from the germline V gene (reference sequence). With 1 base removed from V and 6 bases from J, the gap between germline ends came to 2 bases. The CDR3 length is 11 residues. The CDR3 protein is CASSLEDTQYF. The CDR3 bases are TGTGCCAGCAGCTTAGAGGATACGCAGTATTTT.

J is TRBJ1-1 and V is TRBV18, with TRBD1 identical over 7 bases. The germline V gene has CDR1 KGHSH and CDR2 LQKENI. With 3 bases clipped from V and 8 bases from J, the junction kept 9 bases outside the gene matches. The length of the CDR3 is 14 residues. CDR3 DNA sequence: TGTGCCAGCTCACCGCAGGGGGAAGAGTGGGAAGCTTTCTTT. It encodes CASSPQGEEWEAFF.

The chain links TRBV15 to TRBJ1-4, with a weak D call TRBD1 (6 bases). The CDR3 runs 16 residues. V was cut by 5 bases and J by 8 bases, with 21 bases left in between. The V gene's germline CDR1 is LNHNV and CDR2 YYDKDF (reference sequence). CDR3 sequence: CATSPEGRPQGEKLFF. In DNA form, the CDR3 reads TGTGCCACCAGCCCAGAGGGGAGGCCTCAGGGGGAAAAACTGTTTTTT. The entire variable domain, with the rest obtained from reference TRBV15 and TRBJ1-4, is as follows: DAMVIQNPRYQVTQFGKPVTLSCSQTLNHNVMYWYQQKSSQAPKLLFHYYDKDFNNEADTPDNFQSRRPNTSFCFLDIRSPGLGDTAMYLCATSPEGRPQGEKLFFGSGTQLSVL.

CDR3 bases: TGTGCCAGCTCACCATTTGGGGGGATTAACACCGGGGAGCTGTTTTTT. It translates to CASSPFGGINTGELFF. The rearrangement links TRBV18 to TRBJ2-2; possibly TRBD2 for D (6 bases). This CDR3 is 16 amino acids long. V dropped 2 bases and J dropped 2 bases, with 12 bases sitting between them. Germline CDR1 reads KGHSH; CDR2 reads LQKENI. Using reference TRBV18 and TRBJ2-2 for the parts outside the CDR3, the full variable domain is NAGVMQNPRHLVRRRGQEARLRCSPMKGHSHVYWYRQLPEEGLKFMVYLQKENIIDESGMPKERFSAEFPKEGPSILRIQQVVRGDSAAYFCASSPFGGINTGELFFGEGSRLTVL.

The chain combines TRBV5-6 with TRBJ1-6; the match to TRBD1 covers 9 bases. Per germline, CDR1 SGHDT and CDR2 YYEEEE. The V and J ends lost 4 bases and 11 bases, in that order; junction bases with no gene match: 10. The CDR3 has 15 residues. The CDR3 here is CASSPTGTGSTPLHF. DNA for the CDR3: TGTGCCAGCAGCCCCACCGGGACAGGGAGTACACCCCTCCACTTT.

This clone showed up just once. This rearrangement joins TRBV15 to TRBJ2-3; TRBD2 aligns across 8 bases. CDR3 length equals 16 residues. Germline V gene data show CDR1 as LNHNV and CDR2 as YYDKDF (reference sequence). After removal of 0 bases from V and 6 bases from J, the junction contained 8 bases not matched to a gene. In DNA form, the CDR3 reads TGTGCCACCAGCAGAGAGGGCGGGAGGAATGCGGATACGCAGTATTTT. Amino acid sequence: CATSREGGRNADTQYF.

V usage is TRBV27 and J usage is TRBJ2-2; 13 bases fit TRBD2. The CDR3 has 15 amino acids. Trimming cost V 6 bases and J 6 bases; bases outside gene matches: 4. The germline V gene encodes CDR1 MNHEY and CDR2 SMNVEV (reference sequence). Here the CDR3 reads CASSQGLAGAGELFF. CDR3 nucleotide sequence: TGTGCCAGCAGCCAAGGACTAGCGGGAGCCGGGGAGCTGTTTTTT.

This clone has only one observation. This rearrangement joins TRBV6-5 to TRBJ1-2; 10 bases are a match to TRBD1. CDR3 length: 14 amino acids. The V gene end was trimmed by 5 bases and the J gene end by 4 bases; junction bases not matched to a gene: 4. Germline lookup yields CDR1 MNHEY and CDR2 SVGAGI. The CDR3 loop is CASSLDRGPYGYTF. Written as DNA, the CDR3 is TGTGCCAGCAGTCTCGACAGGGGGCCCTATGGCTACACCTTC.

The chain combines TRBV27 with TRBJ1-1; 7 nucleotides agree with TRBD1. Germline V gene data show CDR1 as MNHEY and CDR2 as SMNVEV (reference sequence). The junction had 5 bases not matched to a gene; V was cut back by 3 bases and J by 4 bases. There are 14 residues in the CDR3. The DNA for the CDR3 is TGTGCCAGCAGTTTGACAGGGTCCGGCACTGAAGCTTTCTTT. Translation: CASSLTGSGTEAFF.

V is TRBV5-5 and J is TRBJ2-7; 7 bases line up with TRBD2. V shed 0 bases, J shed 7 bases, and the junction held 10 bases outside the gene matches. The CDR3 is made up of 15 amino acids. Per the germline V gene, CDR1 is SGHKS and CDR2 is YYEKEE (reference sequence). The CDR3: CASSLGDYFPGEQYF. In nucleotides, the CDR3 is TGTGCCAGCAGCTTGGGGGACTACTTTCCGGGGGAGCAGTACTTC.

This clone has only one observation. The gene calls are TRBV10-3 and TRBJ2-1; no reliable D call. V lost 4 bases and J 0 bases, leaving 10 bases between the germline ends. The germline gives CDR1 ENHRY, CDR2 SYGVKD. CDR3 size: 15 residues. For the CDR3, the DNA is TGTGCCATCAGTGTTCCGGGCAGCTCCTACAATGAGCAGTTCTTC. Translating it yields CAISVPGSSYNEQFF.

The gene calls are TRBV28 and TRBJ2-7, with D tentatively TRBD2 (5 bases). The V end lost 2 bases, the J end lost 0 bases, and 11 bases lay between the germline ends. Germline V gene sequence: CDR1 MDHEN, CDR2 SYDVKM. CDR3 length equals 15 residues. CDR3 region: CASSLRGPSSYEQYF. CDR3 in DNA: TGTGCCAGCAGTTTACGGGGTCCTAGCTCCTACGAGCAGTACTTC.

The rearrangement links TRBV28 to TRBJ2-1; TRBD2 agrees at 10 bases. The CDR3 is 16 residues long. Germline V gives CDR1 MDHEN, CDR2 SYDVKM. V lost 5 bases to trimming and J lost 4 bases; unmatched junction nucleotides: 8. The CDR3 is CASSPHFSGGYNEQFF. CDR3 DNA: TGTGCCAGCAGTCCCCATTTTAGCGGGGGGTACAATGAGCAGTTCTTC.